The T cell receptor (beta chain) under discussion was sequenced for a study of CD8 T cells in Susac syndrome. Reverse transcription of roughly 0.5 to 1 ug RNA was performed with random hexamers. TCRdb processed the immunoSEQ multiplex PCR reads anew with MiXCR; each CDR3 protein has one entry. The sample carries about 190,000 distinct CDR3 sequences, roughly 91% recorded once. Material: CD4+ T cells from PBMCs. The TCR sequence derives from a human donor with Susac syndrome.

The CDR3 nucleotides are TGTGCCAGCAGCTTAGAACTTACCGGGGAGCTGTTTTTT. Amino acid sequence: CASSLELTGELFF. The V gene is TRBV11-1, the J gene TRBJ2-2; no definite D call. V lost 1 base to trimming and J lost 5 bases, with 5 bases between them. Germline CDR1 and CDR2: SGHAT and FQDESV (reference sequence). The CDR3 is 13 residues long. Supplemented by reference TRBV11-1 and TRBJ2-2, the full variable domain reads EAEVAQSPRYKITEKSQAVAFWCDPISGHATLYWYRQILGQGPELLVQFQDESVVDDSQLPKDRFSAERLKGVDSTLKIQPAELGDSAMYLCASSLELTGELFFGEGSRLTVL.